A single TCR beta chain is shown here with its context. In the study's own analysis: Quantification of nucleated cells was approximated via reference gene primer amplification. The assay was immunoSEQ multiplex PCR, and TCRdb's table has in-frame clones only and misses some. V and J calls and clone size follow that table, whereas D and trimming were derived from the DNA. The sample shows about 220,000 clones, approximately 84% of them seen only once. The data are from a study of blood T cell repertoires in COVID-19. Study details: The United States, Italy and Spain were the sources of the acute and convalescent COVID-19 samples.

Trimming cost V 5 bases and J 6 bases, with 13 bases left between them. Germline values: CDR1 LNHDA, CDR2 SQIVND (reference sequence). This CDR3 region has 13 residues. Material for sequencing was peripheral blood. The clonotype originates from a woman aged 25-40 years who had recovered from COVID-19. V usage is TRBV19 and J usage is TRBJ1-2; D possibly corresponds to TRBD1 (6 bases). CDR3 bases: TGTGCCAGTAGTCAACAGGGTTTCGATGGCTACACCTTC. Protein: CASSQQGFDGYTF.